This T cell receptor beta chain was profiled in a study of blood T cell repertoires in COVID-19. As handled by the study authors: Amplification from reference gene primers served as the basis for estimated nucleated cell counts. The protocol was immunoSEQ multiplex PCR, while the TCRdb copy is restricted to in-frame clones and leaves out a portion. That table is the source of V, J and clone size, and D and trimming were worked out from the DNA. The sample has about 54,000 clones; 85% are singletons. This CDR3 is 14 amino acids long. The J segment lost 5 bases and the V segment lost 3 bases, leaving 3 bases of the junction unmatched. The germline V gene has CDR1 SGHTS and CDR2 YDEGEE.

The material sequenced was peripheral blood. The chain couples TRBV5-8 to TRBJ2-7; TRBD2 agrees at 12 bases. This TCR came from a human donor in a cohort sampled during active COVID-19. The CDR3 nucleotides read TGTGCCAGCAGCTCTAGCGGGAGGGCCCACGAGCAGTACTTC. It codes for CASSSSGRAHEQYF.